Listed here is a single T cell receptor (beta chain). The antigen is not known. It was into CD45RA+ naive and CD45RA-negative memory subsets that the CD4+ cells were split. The sample originates from a study of shared clonotypes between healthy human individuals. Study findings and constraints: Few donors limited the genetic and exposure-history diversity represented.

Assay: immunoSEQ multiplex PCR; the TCRdb copy retains only in-frame clones and omits some. This sample has 2 million to 2.5 million clones, with 85% to 95% found just once. Germline V gives CDR1 SGHRS, CDR2 YFSETQ. This CDR3 has 16 residues. V dropped 4 bases and J dropped 7 bases, with 21 bases sitting between them. The genes are TRBV5-1 and TRBJ2-1, with D perhaps matching TRBD1 or TRBD2 (5 bases each). The material sequenced was naive CD4+ T cells from PBMCs. Indicated subset: CD45RA+ positively selected. This TCR was recovered from a man aged 18-30 years in good health. Some clones in this sample may be carry-over from other donors' samples. The CDR3 loop reads CASSQGTLGNFNEQFF. The CDR3 nucleotides read TGCGCCAGCAGCCAAGGGACGTTGGGAAATTTTAATGAGCAGTTCTTC.